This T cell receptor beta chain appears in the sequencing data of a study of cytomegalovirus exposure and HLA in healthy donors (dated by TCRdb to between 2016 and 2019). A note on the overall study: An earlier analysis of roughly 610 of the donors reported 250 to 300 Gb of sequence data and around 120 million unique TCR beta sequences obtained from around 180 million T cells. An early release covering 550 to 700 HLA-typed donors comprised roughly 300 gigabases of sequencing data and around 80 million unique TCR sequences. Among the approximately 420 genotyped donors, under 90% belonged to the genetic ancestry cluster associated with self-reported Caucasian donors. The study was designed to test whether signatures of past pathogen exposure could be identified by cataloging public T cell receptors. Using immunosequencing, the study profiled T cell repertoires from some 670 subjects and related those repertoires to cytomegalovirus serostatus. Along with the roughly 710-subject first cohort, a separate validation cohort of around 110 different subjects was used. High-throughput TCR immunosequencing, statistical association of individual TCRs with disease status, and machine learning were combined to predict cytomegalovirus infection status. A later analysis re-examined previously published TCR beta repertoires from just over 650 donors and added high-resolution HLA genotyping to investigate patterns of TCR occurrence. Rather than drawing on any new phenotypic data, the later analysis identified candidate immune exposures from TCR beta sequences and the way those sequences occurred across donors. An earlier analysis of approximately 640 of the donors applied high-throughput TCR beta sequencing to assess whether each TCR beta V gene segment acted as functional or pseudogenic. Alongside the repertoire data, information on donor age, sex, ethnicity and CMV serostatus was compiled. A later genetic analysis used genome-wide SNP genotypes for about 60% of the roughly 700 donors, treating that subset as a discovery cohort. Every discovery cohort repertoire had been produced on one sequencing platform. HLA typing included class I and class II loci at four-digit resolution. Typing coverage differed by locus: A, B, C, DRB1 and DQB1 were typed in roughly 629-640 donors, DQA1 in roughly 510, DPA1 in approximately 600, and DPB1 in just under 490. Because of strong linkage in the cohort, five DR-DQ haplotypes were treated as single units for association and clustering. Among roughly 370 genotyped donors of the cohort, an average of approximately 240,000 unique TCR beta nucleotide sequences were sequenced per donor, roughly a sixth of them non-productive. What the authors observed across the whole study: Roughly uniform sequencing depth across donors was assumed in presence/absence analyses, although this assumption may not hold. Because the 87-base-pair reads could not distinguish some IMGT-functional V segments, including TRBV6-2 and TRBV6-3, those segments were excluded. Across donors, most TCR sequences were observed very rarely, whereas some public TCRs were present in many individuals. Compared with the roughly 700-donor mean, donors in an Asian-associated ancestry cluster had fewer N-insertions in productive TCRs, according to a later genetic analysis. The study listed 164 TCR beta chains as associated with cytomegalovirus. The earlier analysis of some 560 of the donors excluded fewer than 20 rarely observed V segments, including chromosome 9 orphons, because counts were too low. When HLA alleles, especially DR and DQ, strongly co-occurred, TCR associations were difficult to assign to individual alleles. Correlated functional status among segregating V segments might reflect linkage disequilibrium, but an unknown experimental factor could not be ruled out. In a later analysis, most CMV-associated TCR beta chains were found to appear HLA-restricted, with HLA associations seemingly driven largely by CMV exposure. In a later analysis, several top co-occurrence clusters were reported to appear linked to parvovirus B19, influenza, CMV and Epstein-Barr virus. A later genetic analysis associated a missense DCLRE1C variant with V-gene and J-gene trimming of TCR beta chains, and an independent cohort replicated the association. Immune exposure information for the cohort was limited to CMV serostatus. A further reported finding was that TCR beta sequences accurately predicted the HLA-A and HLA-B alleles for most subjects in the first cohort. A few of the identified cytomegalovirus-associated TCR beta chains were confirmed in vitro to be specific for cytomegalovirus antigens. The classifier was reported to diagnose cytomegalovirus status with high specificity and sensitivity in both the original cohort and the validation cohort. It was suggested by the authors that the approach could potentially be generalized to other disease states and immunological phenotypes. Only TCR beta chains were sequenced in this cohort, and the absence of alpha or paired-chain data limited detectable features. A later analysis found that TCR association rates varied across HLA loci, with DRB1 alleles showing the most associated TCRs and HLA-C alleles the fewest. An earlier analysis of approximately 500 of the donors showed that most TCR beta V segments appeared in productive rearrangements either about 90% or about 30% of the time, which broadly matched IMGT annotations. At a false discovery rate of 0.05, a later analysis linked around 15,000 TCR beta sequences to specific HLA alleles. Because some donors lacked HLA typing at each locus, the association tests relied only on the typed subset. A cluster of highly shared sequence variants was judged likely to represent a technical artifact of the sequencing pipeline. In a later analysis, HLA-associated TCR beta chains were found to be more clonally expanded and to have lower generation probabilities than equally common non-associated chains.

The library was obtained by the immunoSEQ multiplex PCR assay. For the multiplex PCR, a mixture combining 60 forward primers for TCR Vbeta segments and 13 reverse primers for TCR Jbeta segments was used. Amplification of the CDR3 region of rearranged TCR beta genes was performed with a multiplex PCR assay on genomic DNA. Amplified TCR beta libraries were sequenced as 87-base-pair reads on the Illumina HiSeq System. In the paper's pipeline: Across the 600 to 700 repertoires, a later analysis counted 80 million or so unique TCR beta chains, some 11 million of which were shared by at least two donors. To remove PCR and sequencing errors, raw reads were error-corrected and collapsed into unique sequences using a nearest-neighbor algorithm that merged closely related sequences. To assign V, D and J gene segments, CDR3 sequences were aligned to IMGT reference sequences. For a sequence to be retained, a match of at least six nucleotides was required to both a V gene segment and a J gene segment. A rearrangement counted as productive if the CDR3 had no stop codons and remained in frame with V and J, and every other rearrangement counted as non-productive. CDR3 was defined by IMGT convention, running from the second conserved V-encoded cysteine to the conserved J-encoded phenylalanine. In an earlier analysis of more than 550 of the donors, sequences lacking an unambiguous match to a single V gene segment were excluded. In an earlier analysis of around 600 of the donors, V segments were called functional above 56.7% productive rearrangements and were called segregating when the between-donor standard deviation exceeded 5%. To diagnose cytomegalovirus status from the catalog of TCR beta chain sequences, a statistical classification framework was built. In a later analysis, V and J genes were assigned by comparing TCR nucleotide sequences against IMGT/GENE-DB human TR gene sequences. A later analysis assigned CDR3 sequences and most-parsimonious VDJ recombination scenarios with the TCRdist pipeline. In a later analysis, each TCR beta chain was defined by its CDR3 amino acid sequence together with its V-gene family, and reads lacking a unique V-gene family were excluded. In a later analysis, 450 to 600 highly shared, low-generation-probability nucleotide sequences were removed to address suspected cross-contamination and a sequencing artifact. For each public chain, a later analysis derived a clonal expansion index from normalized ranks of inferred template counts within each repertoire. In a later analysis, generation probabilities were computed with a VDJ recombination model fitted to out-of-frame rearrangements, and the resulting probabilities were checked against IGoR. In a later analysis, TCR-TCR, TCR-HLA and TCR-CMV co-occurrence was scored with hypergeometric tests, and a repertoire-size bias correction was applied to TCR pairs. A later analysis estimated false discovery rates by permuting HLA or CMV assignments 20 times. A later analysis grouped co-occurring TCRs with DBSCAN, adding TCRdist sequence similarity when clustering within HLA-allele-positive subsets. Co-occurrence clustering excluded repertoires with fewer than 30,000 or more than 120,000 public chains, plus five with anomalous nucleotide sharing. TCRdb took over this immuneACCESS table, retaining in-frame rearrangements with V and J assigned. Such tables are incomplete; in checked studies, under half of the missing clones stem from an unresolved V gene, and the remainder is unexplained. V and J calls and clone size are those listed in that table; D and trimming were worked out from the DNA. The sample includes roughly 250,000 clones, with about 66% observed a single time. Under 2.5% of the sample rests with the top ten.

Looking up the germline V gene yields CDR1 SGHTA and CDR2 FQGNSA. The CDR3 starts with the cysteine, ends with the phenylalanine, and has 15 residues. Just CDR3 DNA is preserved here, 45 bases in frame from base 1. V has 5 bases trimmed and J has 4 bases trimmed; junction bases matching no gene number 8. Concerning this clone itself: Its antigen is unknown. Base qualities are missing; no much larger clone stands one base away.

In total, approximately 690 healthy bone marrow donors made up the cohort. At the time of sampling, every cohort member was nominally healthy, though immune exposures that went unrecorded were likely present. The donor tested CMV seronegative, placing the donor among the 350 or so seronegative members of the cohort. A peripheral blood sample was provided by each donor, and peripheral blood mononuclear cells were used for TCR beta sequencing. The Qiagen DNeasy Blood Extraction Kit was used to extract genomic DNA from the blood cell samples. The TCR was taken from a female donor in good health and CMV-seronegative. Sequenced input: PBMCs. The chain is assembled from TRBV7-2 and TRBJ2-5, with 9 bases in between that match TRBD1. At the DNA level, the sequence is TGTGCCAGCAGCAGGGGACAGGGTAAAAGAGAGACCCAGTACTTC. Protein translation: CASSRGQGKRETQYF.